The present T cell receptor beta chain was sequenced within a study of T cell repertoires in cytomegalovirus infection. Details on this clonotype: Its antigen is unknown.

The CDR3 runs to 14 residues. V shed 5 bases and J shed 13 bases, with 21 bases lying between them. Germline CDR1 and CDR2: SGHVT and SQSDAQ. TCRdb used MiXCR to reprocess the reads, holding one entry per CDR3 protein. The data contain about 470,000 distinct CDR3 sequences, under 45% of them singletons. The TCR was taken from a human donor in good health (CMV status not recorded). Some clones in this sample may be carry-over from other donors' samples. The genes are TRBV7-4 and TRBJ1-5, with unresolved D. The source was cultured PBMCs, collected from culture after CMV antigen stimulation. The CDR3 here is CASSPPRGEARQHF. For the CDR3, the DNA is TGTGCCAGCAGCCCCCCTCGGGGTGAGGCTCGACAGCATTTT.